These T cell receptor beta chains were read from a single sample in a study of OX40 agonist ivuxolimab in advanced cancers. Using immunoSEQ multiplex PCR, the repertoire was profiled, and TCRdb retains in-frame clones only, with some absent. The table lists around 64,000 clones, approximately 88% of them singletons. Here the sequenced sample was CD4+ or CD8+ T cells sorted from blood, taken in a trial of the OX40 agonist ivuxolimab. These TCRs come from an adult with an advanced solid tumor such as melanoma, head and neck, liver or kidney cancer. CDR3s include the opening cysteine and the closing phenylalanine or tryptophan. D genes are given only for firm matches. Expanded clones are given a class, and other clones once, few, many or no size at all.

D gene,V gene,J gene,clone size,CDR3 DNA,CDR3 protein
.,TRBV2,TRBJ1-1,.,TGTGCCAGCACCGAAACCATGGCAGGGGAGACTGAAGCTTTCTTT,CASTETMAGETEAFF
TRBD1,TRBV5-1,TRBJ2-2,.,TGCGCCAGCAGCCCCGGCAGGGGGCGAGTGGCCGGGGAGCTGTTTTTT,CASSPGRGRVAGELFF
.,TRBV19,TRBJ1-5,.,TGTGCCAGCTCTTACAGGCCTTATAGCAATCAGCCCCAGCATTTT,CASSYRPYSNQPQHF
.,TRBV5-5,TRBJ2-3,few,TGTGCCAGCAGCTTGTTGTGGATTGAGGGCACAGATACGCAGTATTTT,CASSLLWIEGTDTQYF
TRBD1,TRBV5-8,TRBJ1-3,.,TGTGCCAGCACGCAGGACAGGGGCTATGGAAACACCATATATTTT,CASTQDRGYGNTIYF
TRBD1,TRBV5-6,TRBJ2-1,.,TGTGCCAGCAGCTTGGCGAGGGGGCTGCAGTTCTTC,CASSLARGLQFF
.,TRBV28,TRBJ1-5,.,TGTGCCAGCAGTTTGGGGGACGGCAATCAGCCCCAGCATTTT,CASSLGDGNQPQHF
.,TRBV5-4,TRBJ1-2,.,TGTGCCAGCAGCTTGGAGACAGACTACTATGGCTACACCTTC,CASSLETDYYGYTF
TRBD2,TRBV7-8,TRBJ2-3,.,TGTGCCAGCAGCCCGGGGACTAGCGCTCCTAGCACAGATACGCAGTATTTT,CASSPGTSAPSTDTQYF
TRBD1,TRBV6-5,TRBJ1-1,.,TGTGCCAGCAGGCACAGGGGTGGATTCACTGAAGCTTTCTTT,CASRHRGGFTEAFF
.,TRBV15,TRBJ2-7,few,TGTGCCACCAGCAGAGATTTCTACGAGCAGTACTTC,CATSRDFYEQYF
.,TRBV7-9,TRBJ1-1,once,TGTGCCAGCAGCTTAGAACTGACTGAAGCTTTCTTT,CASSLELTEAFF
.,TRBV4-3,TRBJ1-1,once,TGCGCCAGCAGCCCCCGGGGGATAGAGAACACTGAAGCTTTCTTT,CASSPRGIENTEAFF
TRBD2,TRBV4-3,TRBJ2-4,few,TGCGCCAGCAGCCAGGGACTAGCTGAGTTTGACATTCAGTACTTC,CASSQGLAEFDIQYF
.,TRBV5-1,TRBJ2-1,once,TGCGCCAGCAGCTTAAACCCAGCGCTTATCTACAATGAGCAGTTCTTC,CASSLNPALIYNEQFF
.,TRBV7-9,TRBJ1-1,.,TGTGCCAGCAGCTTAGTAGGGTGGTCAATGAACACTGAAGCTTTCTTT,CASSLVGWSMNTEAFF
.,TRBV4-3,TRBJ1-2,.,TGCGCCAGCAGCCAAACACGAGCTAACTATGGCTACACCTTC,CASSQTRANYGYTF
.,TRBV5-1,TRBJ2-6,.,TGCGCCAGCAGCTTGGAGGCCGCCGGGGCCTCTGGGGCCAACGTCCTGACTTTC,CASSLEAAGASGANVLTF
.,TRBV7-3,TRBJ2-1,.,TGTGCCAGCAGCGTTGGGACAGAGCAGTTCTTC,CASSVGTEQFF
.,TRBV27,TRBJ1-1,.,TGTGCCAGCAGTCCCTCTCTCCCGGTGGCTGAAGCTTTCTTT,CASSPSLPVAEAFF
.,TRBV10-3,TRBJ2-7,.,TGTGCCATCAGTGTTTCTGCCTACGAGCAGTACTTC,CAISVSAYEQYF
.,TRBV27,TRBJ2-7,.,TGTGCCAGCAGTCCACTGACCGGGAGATACGAGCAGTACTTC,CASSPLTGRYEQYF
TRBD1,TRBV6-5,TRBJ1-2,.,TGTGCCAGCACCAGGGGGGGAAACTATGGCTACACCTTC,CASTRGGNYGYTF
.,TRBV15,TRBJ1-1,once,TGTGCCACCAGCAGGGATTATACAGGGCTGAACACTGAAGCTTTCTTT,CATSRDYTGLNTEAFF
.,TRBV11-3,TRBJ1-1,.,TGTGCCAGCAGCGGAGACAGGTTGCGGCCTGAAGCTTTCTTT,CASSGDRLRPEAFF
.,TRBV9,TRBJ2-1,.,TGTGCCAGCAGCTCGGAGGGGGGACGCTACAATGAGCAGTTCTTC,CASSSEGGRYNEQFF
.,TRBV11-3,TRBJ2-1,.,TGTGCCAGCTCCAACGGGGGCGGCTTGTTCTTC,CASSNGGGLFF
TRBD2,TRBV6-6,TRBJ2-5,.,TGTGCCAGCAGTTACTTGACTAGCCTGGAGACCCAGTACTTC,CASSYLTSLETQYF
.,TRBV2,TRBJ2-3,.,TGTGCCAGCAGTCTTAAGGGAGATACGCAGTATTTT,CASSLKGDTQYF